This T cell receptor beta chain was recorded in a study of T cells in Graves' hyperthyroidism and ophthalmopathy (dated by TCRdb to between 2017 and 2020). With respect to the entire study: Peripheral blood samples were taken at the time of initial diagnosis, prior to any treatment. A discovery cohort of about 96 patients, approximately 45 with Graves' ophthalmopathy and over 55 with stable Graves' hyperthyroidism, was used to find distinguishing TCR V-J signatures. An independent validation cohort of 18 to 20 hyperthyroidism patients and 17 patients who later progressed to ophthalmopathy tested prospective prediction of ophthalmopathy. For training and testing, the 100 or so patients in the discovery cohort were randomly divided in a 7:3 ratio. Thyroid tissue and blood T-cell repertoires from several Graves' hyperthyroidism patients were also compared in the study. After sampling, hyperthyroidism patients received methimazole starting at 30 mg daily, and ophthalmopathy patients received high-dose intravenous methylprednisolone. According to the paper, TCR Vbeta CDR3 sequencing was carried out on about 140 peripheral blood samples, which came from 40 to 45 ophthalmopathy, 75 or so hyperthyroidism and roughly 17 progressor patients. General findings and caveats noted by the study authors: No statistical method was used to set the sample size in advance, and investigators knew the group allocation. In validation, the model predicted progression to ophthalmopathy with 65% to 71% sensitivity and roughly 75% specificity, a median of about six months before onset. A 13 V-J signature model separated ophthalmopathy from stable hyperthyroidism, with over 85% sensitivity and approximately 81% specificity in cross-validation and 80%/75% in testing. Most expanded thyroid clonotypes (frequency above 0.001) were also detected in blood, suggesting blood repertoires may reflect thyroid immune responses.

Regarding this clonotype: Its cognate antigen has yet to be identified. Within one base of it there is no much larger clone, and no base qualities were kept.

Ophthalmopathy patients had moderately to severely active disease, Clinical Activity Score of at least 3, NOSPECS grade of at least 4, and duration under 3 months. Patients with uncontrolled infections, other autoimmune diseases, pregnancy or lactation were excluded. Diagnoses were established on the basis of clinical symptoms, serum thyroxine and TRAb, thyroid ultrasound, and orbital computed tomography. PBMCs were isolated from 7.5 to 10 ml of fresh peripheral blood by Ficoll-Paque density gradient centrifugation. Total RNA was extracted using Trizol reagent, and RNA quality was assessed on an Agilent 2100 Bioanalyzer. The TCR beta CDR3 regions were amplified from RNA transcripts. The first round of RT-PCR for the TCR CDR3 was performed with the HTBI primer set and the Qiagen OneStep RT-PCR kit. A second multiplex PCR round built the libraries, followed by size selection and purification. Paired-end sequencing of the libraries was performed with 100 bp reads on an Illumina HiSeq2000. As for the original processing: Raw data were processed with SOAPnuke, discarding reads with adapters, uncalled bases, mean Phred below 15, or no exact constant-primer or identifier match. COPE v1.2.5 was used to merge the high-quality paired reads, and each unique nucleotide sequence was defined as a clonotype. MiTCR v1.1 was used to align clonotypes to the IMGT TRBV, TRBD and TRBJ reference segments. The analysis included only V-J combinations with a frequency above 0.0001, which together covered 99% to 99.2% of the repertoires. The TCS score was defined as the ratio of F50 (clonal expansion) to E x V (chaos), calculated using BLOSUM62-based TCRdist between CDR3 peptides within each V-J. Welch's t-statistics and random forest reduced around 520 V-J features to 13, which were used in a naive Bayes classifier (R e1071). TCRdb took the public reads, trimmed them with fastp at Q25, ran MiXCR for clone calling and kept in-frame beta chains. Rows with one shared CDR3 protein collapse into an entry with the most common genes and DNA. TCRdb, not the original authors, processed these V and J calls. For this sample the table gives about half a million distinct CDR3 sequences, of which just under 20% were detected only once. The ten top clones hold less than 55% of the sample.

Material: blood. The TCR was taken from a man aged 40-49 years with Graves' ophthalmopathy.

CDR3 loop: CASSLASAGRETQYF. The bases are TGCGCCAGCAGCTTGGCCAGTGCAGGGAGGGAGACCCAGTACTTC. The chain is made from TRBV5-1 and TRBJ2-5; the D segment could be TRBD2, given 6 matching bases. CDR1 SGHRS and CDR2 YFSETQ are derived from the germline V gene. At the junction V is shortened by 0 bases and J by 5 bases, with 14 bases in between. The CDR3 spans 15 residues, from the cysteine through the phenylalanine. The DNA shown is the 45-base CDR3, in frame from base 1.